A selection of T cell receptor beta chains follows, all from one sample in a study of response to subunit inactivated influenza vaccine. TCRdb recomputed calls from the RT-PCR reads with MiXCR, one row per CDR3 protein. Of 700,000 to 800,000 distinct CDR3 sequences listed, about 18% are singletons. This material consisted of PBMCs from blood, taken 4 to 6 days after vaccination. These receptors were collected from a man aged 50 to 60 who received an inactivated influenza vaccine. Each CDR3 is given with its conserved first and last residue. The D gene is left open where the match is weak. Size values are once, few and many counts, or a class for expanded clones, and some rows have none.

d_call	v_call	clone_size	j_call	cdr3_aa	cdr3_nt
.	TRBV12-3/TRBV12-4	few	TRBJ2-5	CASSGPGKETQYF	TGTGCCAGCAGTGGCCCGGGGAAGGAGACCCAGTACTTC
.	TRBV20-1	few	TRBJ2-3	CSGELGHTDTQYF	TGCAGTGGCGAGCTAGGTCACACAGATACGCAGTATTTT
TRBD1	TRBV6-1	few	TRBJ1-6	CASRRTGEASPLHF	TGTGCCAGCAGGAGGACAGGGGAGGCCTCACCCCTCCACTTT
TRBD2	TRBV10-2	.	TRBJ2-5	CASSGRAGGQETQYF	TGCGCCAGCAGTGGACGAGCGGGGGGCCAAGAGACCCAGTACTTC
.	TRBV28	.	TRBJ2-1	CASSLWSGRPNEQFF	TGTGCCAGCAGTTTATGGTCCGGACGCCCCAATGAGCAGTTCTTC
.	TRBV4-2	.	TRBJ1-2	CASSQAGHYGYTF	TGTGCCAGCAGCCAAGCAGGGCACTATGGCTACACCTTC
.	TRBV20-1	few	TRBJ1-4	CSAAFGRTGVF	TGCAGTGCCGCCTTCGGACGGACCGGGGTTTTT
.	TRBV12-3/TRBV12-4	few	TRBJ2-4	CASNRAGRGDIQYF	TGTGCCAGCAACCGAGCGGGGAGGGGGGACATTCAGTACTTC
TRBD1	TRBV4-3	.	TRBJ2-7	CASSRKGQGSYEQYF	TGCGCCAGCAGCCGGAAGGGACAGGGCTCCTACGAGCAGTACTTC
TRBD1	TRBV20-1	.	TRBJ2-7	CSAAQTGRRYEQYF	TGCAGTGCTGCGCAGACAGGGCGGAGGTACGAGCAGTACTTC
.	TRBV4-1	.	TRBJ2-5	CASSWTLQETQYF	TGCGCCAGCAGCTGGACCCTCCAAGAGACCCAGTACTTC
.	TRBV2	few	TRBJ2-5	CASSLRRDGETQYF	TGTGCCAGCAGTTTACGCCGGGACGGAGAGACCCAGTACTTC
TRBD2	TRBV10-3	.	TRBJ2-3	CAISEGLGDTQYF	TGTGCCATCAGTGAGGGACTAGGAGATACGCAGTATTTT
TRBD1	TRBV7-3	many	TRBJ2-1	CASSLTGFGDRAYNEQFF	TGTGCCAGCAGCTTAACGGGGTTTGGGGACAGGGCCTACAATGAGCAGTTCTTC
TRBD1	TRBV20-1	few	TRBJ2-5	CSARDLRGQEGDQETQYF	TGCAGTGCTAGAGATCTTCGGGGACAGGAGGGAGATCAAGAGACCCAGTACTTC
.	TRBV20-1	.	TRBJ2-1	CSARKGRGMNSYNEQFF	TGCAGTGCTAGAAAAGGGAGGGGGATGAATTCCTACAATGAGCAGTTCTTC
.	TRBV6-1	.	TRBJ2-3	CASSQPGIGTDTQYF	TGTGCCAGCAGTCAACCAGGGATCGGAACAGATACGCAGTATTTT
.	TRBV7-9	.	TRBJ1-2	CASSLAAVDGYTF	TGTGCCAGCAGCTTAGCGGCAGTCGATGGCTACACCTTC
TRBD1	TRBV20-1	few	TRBJ2-3	CSATRQGANTDTQYF	TGCAGTGCAACCAGACAGGGGGCGAACACAGATACGCAGTATTTT
.	TRBV6-2/TRBV6-3	few	TRBJ2-3	CASSRTGTGTQYF	TGTGCCAGCAGTCGTACAGGGACCGGGACGCAGTATTTT
.	TRBV20-1	many	TRBJ1-5	CSAWGNNQPQHF	TGCAGTGCATGGGGAAACAATCAGCCCCAGCATTTT
TRBD1	TRBV24-1	.	TRBJ2-3	CATSTARGPDTQYF	TGTGCCACCAGTACCGCCAGGGGGCCAGATACGCAGTATTTT
.	TRBV5-1	few	TRBJ2-1	CASSLGQANEQFF	TGCGCCAGCAGCTTGGGACAGGCCAATGAGCAGTTCTTC
TRBD2	TRBV29-1	many	TRBJ2-1	CSVEDQHSGSYNEQFF	TGCAGCGTTGAAGATCAGCATAGCGGGAGCTACAATGAGCAGTTCTTC
.	TRBV2	few	TRBJ2-7	CASSDKWGPYYEQYF	TGTGCCAGCAGTGATAAGTGGGGGCCTTACTACGAGCAGTACTTC
TRBD1	TRBV3-1	.	TRBJ2-2	CASSQRTGFTGELFF	TGTGCCAGCAGCCAGAGGACAGGGTTCACCGGGGAGCTGTTTTTT
TRBD1	TRBV7-2	few	TRBJ2-1	CASSLVVGTGFANEQFF	TGTGCCAGCAGCTTAGTCGTCGGGACAGGGTTCGCCAATGAGCAGTTCTTC
.	TRBV5-1	few	TRBJ2-7	CASSYVGGSYEQYF	TGCGCCAGCAGCTACGTCGGAGGCTCCTACGAGCAGTACTTC
TRBD2	TRBV9	few	TRBJ2-1	CASSVLSGGAAEQFF	TGTGCCAGCAGTGTACTTAGCGGGGGGGCCGCTGAGCAGTTCTTC
TRBD1	TRBV5-1	.	TRBJ2-5	CASSAGQGAWETQYF	TGCGCCAGCAGCGCGGGACAGGGGGCTTGGGAGACCCAGTACTTC
TRBD1	TRBV4-1	.	TRBJ2-7	CASSQTGTGTHEQYF	TGCGCCAGCAGCCAAACCGGGACAGGAACTCACGAGCAGTACTTC
.	TRBV6-2/TRBV6-3	.	TRBJ2-1	CASSIGGRGNEQFF	TGTGCCAGCAGTATCGGGGGCCGAGGCAATGAGCAGTTCTTC
TRBD2	TRBV7-2	.	TRBJ2-7	CASTPPGGPYEQYF	TGTGCCAGCACCCCACCGGGGGGGCCCTACGAGCAGTACTTC
.	TRBV27	.	TRBJ1-2	CASRLQGTLYGYTF	TGTGCCAGCAGGCTACAGGGTACCCTCTATGGCTACACCTTC
.	TRBV6-1	many	TRBJ2-5	CASSRGRQSETQYF	TGTGCCAGCAGTCGAGGGCGACAGTCGGAGACCCAGTACTTC
.	TRBV4-1	.	TRBJ1-6	CASSQARNSPLHF	TGCGCCAGCAGCCAAGCGAGGAATTCACCCCTCCACTTT
.	TRBV5-1	.	TRBJ2-2	CASSPHMPNTGELFF	TGCGCCAGCAGCCCGCACATGCCGAACACCGGGGAGCTGTTTTTT
.	TRBV6-2/TRBV6-3	.	TRBJ2-7	CASSWSAGSYEQYF	TGTGCCAGCAGTTGGTCGGCAGGATCCTACGAGCAGTACTTC
.	TRBV5-5	many	TRBJ1-2	CASSLVGSGGYTF	TGTGCCAGCAGCTTGGTGGGGTCGGGTGGCTACACCTTC
TRBD1	TRBV6-1	few	TRBJ1-5	CASSPTGVGRNQPQHF	TGTGCCAGCAGTCCTACAGGGGTCGGGCGCAATCAGCCCCAGCATTTT
TRBD1	TRBV5-1	few	TRBJ1-2	CASSDTDRGQVGYTF	TGCGCCAGCAGCGACACGGACAGGGGGCAGGTTGGCTACACCTTC
.	TRBV7-2	many	TRBJ2-7	CASSLATGTEQYF	TGTGCCAGCAGCTTAGCCACGGGGACCGAGCAGTACTTC
.	TRBV20-1	many	TRBJ2-3	CSARATIPIDGGSTDTQYF	TGCAGTGCTAGAGCCACAATCCCCATCGATGGGGGTAGCACAGATACGCAGTATTTT
TRBD2	TRBV12-3/TRBV12-4	many	TRBJ2-5	CASSFGAGEYEQETQYF	TGTGCCAGCAGTTTCGGGGCGGGGGAGTATGAACAAGAGACCCAGTACTTC
.	TRBV15	few	TRBJ2-1	CATSSGYNEQFF	TGTGCCACCAGCAGCGGCTACAATGAGCAGTTCTTC